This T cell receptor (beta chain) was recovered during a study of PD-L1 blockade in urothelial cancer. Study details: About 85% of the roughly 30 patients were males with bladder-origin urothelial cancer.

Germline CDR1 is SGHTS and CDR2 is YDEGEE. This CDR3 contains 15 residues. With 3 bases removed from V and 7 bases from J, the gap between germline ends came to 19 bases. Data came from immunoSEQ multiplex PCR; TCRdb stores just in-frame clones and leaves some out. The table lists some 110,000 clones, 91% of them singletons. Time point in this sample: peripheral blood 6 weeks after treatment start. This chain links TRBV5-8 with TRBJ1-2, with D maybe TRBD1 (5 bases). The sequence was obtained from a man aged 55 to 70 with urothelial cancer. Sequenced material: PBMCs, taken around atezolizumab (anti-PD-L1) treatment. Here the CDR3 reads CASSSPGRSRVGYTF. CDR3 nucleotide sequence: TGTGCCAGCAGCTCTCCCGGGCGGAGCAGGGTTGGCTACACCTTC.